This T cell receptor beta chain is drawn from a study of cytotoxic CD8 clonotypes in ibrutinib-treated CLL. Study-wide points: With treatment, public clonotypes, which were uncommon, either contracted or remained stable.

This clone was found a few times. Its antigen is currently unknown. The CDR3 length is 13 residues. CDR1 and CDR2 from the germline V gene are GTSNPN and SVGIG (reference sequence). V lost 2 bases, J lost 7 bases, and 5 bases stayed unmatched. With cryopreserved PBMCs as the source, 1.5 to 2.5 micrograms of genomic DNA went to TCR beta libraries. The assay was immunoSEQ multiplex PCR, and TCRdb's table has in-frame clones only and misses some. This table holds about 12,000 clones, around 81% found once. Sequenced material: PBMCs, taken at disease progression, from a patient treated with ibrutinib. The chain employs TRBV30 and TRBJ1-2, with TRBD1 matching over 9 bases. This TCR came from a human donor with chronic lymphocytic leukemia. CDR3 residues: CAWSRGQGSGYTF. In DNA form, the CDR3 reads TGTGCCTGGAGTCGGGGACAGGGAAGTGGCTACACCTTC.